This record looks at one T cell receptor (beta chain) sequence and its context. Its antigen is not identified. This CDR3 comprises 17 residues. Germline CDR1 MNHEY, CDR2 SMNVEV (reference sequence). Trimming removed 5 bases from V and 2 bases from J; junction bases left unmatched: 12. The treatment is: about 20 received Ad26.COV2.S at low or high dose, single or two shots; several received placebo; per-sample allocation not given. Sampling was done on day 63 after the first vaccine or placebo injection. A Boston adult aged 18-55 years was the donor. Assay used: immunoSEQ multiplex PCR; TCRdb lists only in-frame clones, some missing. The table includes around 500,000 clones, 80% to 90% detected once. This record comes from a study of Ad26.COV2.S vaccination and SARS-CoV-2 variants. Regarding the study as a whole: The TCR breadth and depth analyses may have understated or missed part of the total T cell responses.

The receptor comes from a person between 18 and 59 years old who received the Ad26.COV2.S COVID-19 vaccine or a placebo. Source: peripheral blood, taken in a trial of Ad26.COV2.S vaccine versus placebo. This chain joins TRBV27 and TRBJ2-1; TRBD2 matches 7 bases. Here the CDR3 reads CASSLNSPSGTYNEQFF. CDR3 nucleotides: TGTGCCAGCAGTCTTAATTCCCCTAGCGGAACCTACAATGAGCAGTTCTTC.